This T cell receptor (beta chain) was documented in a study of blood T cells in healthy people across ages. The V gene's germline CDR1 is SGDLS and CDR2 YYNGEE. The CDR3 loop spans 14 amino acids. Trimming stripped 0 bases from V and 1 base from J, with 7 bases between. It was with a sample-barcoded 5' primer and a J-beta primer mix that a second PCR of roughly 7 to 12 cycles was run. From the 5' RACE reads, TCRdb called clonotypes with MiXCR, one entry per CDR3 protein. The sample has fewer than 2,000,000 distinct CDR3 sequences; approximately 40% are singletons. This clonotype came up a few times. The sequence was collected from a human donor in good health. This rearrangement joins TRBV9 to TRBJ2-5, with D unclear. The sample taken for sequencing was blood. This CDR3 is CASSVDVSQETQYF. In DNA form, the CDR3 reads TGTGCCAGCAGCGTAGACGTGAGCCAAGAGACCCAGTACTTC.